This T cell receptor (beta chain) was retrieved from a study of T cell responses to AZD1222 COVID-19 vaccine. The CDR3 is 13 amino acids. Germline V CDR1 and CDR2: SSHAT, FNYEAQ (reference sequence). This table comes from immunoSEQ multiplex PCR, and its TCRdb copy is limited to in-frame clones, with some not included. Of approximately 110,000 clones listed, about 85% were seen once; the top ten hold roughly 6.2%. Note on this clone: The junction departs from the called germline gene at one end, perhaps through a read error.

This sequence was found in an adult in good health. Specimen: peripheral blood, collected on day 0 of AZD1222 vaccination. The chain is built from TRBV7-7 and TRBJ1-1; no reliable D call. For the CDR3, the DNA is TGTGCTAGCAGCCCCCCTAACCCGACTGAAGCTTTCTTT. Protein product: CASSPPNPTEAFF.